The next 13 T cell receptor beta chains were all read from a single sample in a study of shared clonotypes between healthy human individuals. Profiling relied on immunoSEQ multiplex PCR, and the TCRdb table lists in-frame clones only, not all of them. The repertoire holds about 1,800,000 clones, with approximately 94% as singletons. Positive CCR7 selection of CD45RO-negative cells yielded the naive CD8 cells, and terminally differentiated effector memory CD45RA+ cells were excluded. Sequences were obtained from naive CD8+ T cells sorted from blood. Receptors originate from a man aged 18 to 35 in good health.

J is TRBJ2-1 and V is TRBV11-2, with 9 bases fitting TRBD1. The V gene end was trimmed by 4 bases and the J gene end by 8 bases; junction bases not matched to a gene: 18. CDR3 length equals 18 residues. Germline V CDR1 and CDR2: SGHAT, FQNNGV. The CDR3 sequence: CASSSQGGGTGWNDEQFF. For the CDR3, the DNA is TGTGCCAGCAGCTCCCAGGGAGGGGGGACAGGGTGGAACGATGAGCAGTTCTTC.

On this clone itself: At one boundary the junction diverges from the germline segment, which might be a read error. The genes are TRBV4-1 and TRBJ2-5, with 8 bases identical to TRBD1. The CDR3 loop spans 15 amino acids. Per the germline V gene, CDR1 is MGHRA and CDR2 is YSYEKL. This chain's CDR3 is CASSPGTGAEETQYF. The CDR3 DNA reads TGTGCCAGCAGCCCCGGGACAGGTGCTGAAGAGACCCAGTACTTC.

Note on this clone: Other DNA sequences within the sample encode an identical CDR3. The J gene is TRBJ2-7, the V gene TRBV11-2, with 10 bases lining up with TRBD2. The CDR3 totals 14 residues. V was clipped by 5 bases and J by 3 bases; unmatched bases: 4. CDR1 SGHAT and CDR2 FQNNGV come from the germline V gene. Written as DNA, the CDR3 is TGTGCCAGCAGCCCCTTAGCGGGGGGCTACGAGCAGTACTTC. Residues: CASSPLAGGYEQYF.

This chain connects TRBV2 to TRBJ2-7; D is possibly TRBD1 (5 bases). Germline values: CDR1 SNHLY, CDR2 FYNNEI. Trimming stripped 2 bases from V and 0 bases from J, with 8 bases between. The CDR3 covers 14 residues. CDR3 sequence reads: CASSEWGVSYEQYF. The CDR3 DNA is TGTGCCAGCAGTGAATGGGGCGTCTCCTACGAGCAGTACTTC.

The CDR3 region has the DNA TGTGCCAGTAGTATAACCGGGATCGTCTACAATGAGCAGTTCTTC. Residues: CASSITGIVYNEQFF. V and J are TRBV19 and TRBJ2-1, with D possibly TRBD2 on 5 matching bases. The germline V and J ends were trimmed by 2 bases and 3 bases, with 11 bases remaining between them. This CDR3 is built from 15 residues. CDR1 and CDR2 from the germline V gene are LNHDA and SQIVND (reference sequence).

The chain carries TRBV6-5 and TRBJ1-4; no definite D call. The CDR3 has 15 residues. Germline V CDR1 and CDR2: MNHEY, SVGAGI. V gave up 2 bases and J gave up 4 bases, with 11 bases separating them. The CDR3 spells CASSYGGLDNEKLFF. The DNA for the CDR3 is TGTGCCAGCAGTTACGGTGGACTTGATAATGAAAAACTGTTTTTT.

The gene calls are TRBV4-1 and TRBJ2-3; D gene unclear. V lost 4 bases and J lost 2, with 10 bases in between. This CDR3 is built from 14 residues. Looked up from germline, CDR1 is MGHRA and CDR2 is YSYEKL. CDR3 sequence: CASSPSVLTDTQYF. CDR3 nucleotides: TGCGCCAGCAGCCCCAGCGTCCTCACAGATACGCAGTATTTT.

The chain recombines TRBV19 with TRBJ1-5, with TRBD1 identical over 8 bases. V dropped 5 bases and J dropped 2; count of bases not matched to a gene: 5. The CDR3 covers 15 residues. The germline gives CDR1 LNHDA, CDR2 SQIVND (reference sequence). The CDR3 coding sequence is TGTGCCAGTAGTGACGAGACAGGGGGCAATCAGCCCCAGCATTTT. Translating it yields CASSDETGGNQPQHF.

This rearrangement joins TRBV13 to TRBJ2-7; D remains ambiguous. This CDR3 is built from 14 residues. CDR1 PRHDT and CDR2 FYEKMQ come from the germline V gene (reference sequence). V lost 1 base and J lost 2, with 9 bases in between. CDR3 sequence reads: CASSLETLAYEQYF. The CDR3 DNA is TGTGCCAGCAGCTTAGAGACTCTGGCCTACGAGCAGTACTTC.

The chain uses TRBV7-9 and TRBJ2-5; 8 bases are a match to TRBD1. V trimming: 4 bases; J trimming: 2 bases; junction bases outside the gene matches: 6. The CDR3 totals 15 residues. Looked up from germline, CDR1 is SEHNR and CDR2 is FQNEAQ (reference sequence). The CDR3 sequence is CASSSRTGPQETQYF. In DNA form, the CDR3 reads TGTGCCAGCAGCTCCAGGACAGGGCCTCAAGAGACCCAGTACTTC.

CDR3 coding DNA: TGCGCCAGCAGTCGGGATAAGACGGGGGGCTCAGGAAACACCATATATTTT. This codes for CASSRDKTGGSGNTIYF. The chain carries TRBV23-1 and TRBJ1-3; D might be TRBD1 (6 bases). TRBV23-1 carries the ORF label, with uncertain function. V lost 4 bases and J 4 bases, leaving 20 bases between the germline ends. The CDR3 runs to 17 residues.

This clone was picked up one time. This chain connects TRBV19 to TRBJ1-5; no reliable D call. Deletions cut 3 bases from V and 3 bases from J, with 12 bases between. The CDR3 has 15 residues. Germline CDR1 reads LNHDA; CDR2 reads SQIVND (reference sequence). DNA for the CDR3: TGTGCCAGTAGTATCGGAGAAGACCTCAATCAGCCCCAGCATTTT. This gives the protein CASSIGEDLNQPQHF.

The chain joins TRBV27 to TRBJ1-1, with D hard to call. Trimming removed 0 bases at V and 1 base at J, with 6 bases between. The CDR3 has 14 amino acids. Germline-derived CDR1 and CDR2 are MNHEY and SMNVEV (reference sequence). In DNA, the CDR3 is TGTGCCAGCAGTTTATCGTCCAGGAACACTGAAGCTTTCTTT. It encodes CASSLSSRNTEAFF.